The following is a TCR beta chain sequence with its context. Germline V gene data show CDR1 as SNHLY and CDR2 as FYNNEI. CDR3 length equals 15 residues. The V gene end was trimmed by 4 bases and the J gene end by 0 bases; junction bases not matched to a gene: 1. Per the original methods: Cell counts per sample came from amplifying reference gene primers. Libraries were prepared by immunoSEQ multiplex PCR; TCRdb keeps only in-frame clonotypes and omits some of them. That table furnishes V, J and clone size, whereas the DNA furnished D and trimming. Of 70,000 to 95,000 clones in the sample, about 88% were seen once. The sample is drawn from a study of blood T cell repertoires in COVID-19. Study summary: PBMCs, B-cell-depleted T cells, or T cells were the source of the cDNA or gDNA that made up the material.

The chain carries TRBV2 and TRBJ2-7; 12 bases are shared with TRBD2. Sequencing was performed on peripheral blood. This clonotype originated in a woman aged 80 or over with active COVID-19. Written as DNA, the CDR3 is TGTGCCAGCAGTGGACTAGCGGGGGTCTCCTACGAGCAGTACTTC. It specifies CASSGLAGVSYEQYF.